The next 15 T cell receptor beta chains were all read from a single sample in a study of blood T cells in healthy people across ages. Primed by a sample-barcoded 5' primer and a J-beta primer mix, a second PCR proceeded for roughly 6 to 12 cycles. One entry per CDR3 protein results from TCRdb running MiXCR on the 5' RACE reads. The sample lists about 2 million distinct CDR3 sequences, 49% seen once, with more than 2% in the top ten. The sequenced sample was blood. The source is a middle-aged woman in good health.

The rearrangement joins TRBV6-2 or TRBV6-3 to TRBJ2-1, with D possibly TRBD1 on 6 matching bases. The CDR3 covers 12 residues. V was clipped by 6 bases and J by 10 bases, with 13 bases between them. Germline loops: CDR1 MNHEY, CDR2 SVGEGT. The CDR3 sequence: CASRTVDREQFF. CDR3 in DNA: TGTGCCAGCAGAACGGTAGACAGGGAGCAGTTCTTC.

The V gene is TRBV3-1, the J gene TRBJ2-3, with D unresolved. The CDR3 is 16 residues long. Germline values: CDR1 LGHDT, CDR2 YNNKEL (reference sequence). Deletions cut 0 bases from V and 3 bases from J, with 13 bases between. The CDR3 protein is CASSQDVTEITDTQYF. Here the CDR3 DNA reads TGTGCCAGCAGCCAAGATGTCACGGAAATTACAGATACGCAGTATTTT.

The chain uses TRBV11-2 and TRBJ2-1; D is ambiguous. Per the germline V gene, CDR1 is SGHAT and CDR2 is FQNNGV. The CDR3 spans 13 residues. Deletions cut 5 bases from V and 10 bases from J, with 15 bases between. CDR3 nucleotide sequence: TGTGCCAGCAGCGTAACCAATTTACACGAGCAGTTCTTC. Translated: CASSVTNLHEQFF.

The chain combines TRBV4-3 with TRBJ2-7; tentative D call: TRBD1 (6 bases). The J call may be in error: the DNA end matches TRBJ2-5 better. Germline CDR1 and CDR2: LGHNA and YSLEER. The CDR3 runs 16 residues. Here the CDR3 DNA reads TGCGCCAGCAGCCAAGGGACGGCAGGGGAGTTCCAGACCCAGTACTTC. It encodes CASSQGTAGEFQTQYF.

The rearrangement uses TRBV29-1 and TRBJ2-7; TRBD1 aligns across 9 bases. This CDR3 is built from 14 residues. With V trimmed by 2 bases and J by 3 bases, 5 bases remained unmatched. Germline CDR1 and CDR2: SQVTM and ANQGSEA. The CDR3 bases are TGCAGCGTTGAAAAGACAGGGGGAAACTACGAGCAGTACTTC. This translates into CSVEKTGGNYEQYF.

This chain joins TRBV5-1 and TRBJ1-1, with a tentative D call TRBD1 (5 bases). V shed 4 bases and J shed 4 bases, with 14 bases lying between them. This CDR3 has 14 amino acids. CDR1 and CDR2 (germline): SGHRS, YFSETQ. The CDR3 DNA follows: TGCGCCAGCAGCGTGGAAGGGGCAGGCACTGAAGCTTTCTTT. Amino acids: CASSVEGAGTEAFF.

This clonotype has just a few counts. The gene calls are TRBV7-2 and TRBJ2-3; D call uncertain. Germline values: CDR1 SGHTA, CDR2 FQGNSA. This CDR3 contains 12 residues. With 3 bases removed from V and 4 bases from J, the gap between germline ends came to 5 bases. DNA of the CDR3: TGTGCCAGCAGCTTGTGGTCAGATACGCAGTATTTT. This sequence encodes CASSLWSDTQYF.

This clonotype was detected a few times. V gene TRBV6-2 or TRBV6-3 combines with J gene TRBJ2-7; 9 nucleotides match TRBD1. CDR3 length: 16 residues. CDR1 is MNHEY, CDR2 SVGEGT, per germline. The V gene end was trimmed by 4 bases and the J gene end by 4 bases; junction bases not matched to a gene: 11. The chain's CDR3 is CASSSYAGTGIYEQYF. In DNA form, the CDR3 reads TGTGCCAGCAGTTCCTATGCCGGGACAGGGATTTACGAGCAGTACTTC.

There are a few counts of this clonotype. The V and J genes are TRBV18 and TRBJ2-1; 7 nucleotides match TRBD2. The germline gives CDR1 KGHSH, CDR2 LQKENI. V dropped 3 bases and J dropped 5; count of bases not matched to a gene: 10. The CDR3 contains 16 residues. CDR3 region: CASSPGRENLHNEQFF. CDR3 bases: TGTGCCAGCTCACCGGGGAGGGAAAATCTACACAATGAGCAGTTCTTC.

The V call is TRBV6-5, the J call TRBJ1-1; no clear D gene. Germline V gives CDR1 MNHEY, CDR2 SVGAGI. The V end lost 7 bases, the J end lost 1 base, and 4 bases lay between the germline ends. The CDR3 has 11 residues. This chain's CDR3 is CASMANTEAFF. CDR3 coding DNA: TGTGCCAGCATGGCGAACACTGAAGCTTTCTTT.

This clonotype turned up a few times. V is TRBV7-2 and J is TRBJ1-2; D is uncertain. This CDR3 is built from 16 residues. V gave up 6 bases and J gave up 5 bases, with 22 bases separating them. Germline assignment: CDR1 SGHTA and CDR2 FQGNSA. The CDR3 spells CASSSASRGVGYGYTF. In DNA, the CDR3 is TGTGCCAGCAGTTCTGCCAGTCGGGGTGTAGGGTATGGCTACACCTTC.

This sequence joins TRBV27 and TRBJ1-2; D gene unclear. Germline assignment: CDR1 MNHEY and CDR2 SMNVEV (reference sequence). The germline V and J ends were trimmed by 2 bases and 0 bases, with 7 bases remaining between them. The CDR3 contains 14 residues. Here the CDR3 reads CASSLVSPNYGYTF. The CDR3 DNA reads as TGTGCCAGCAGTTTAGTCTCCCCTAACTATGGCTACACCTTC.

The chain carries TRBV12-3 or TRBV12-4 and TRBJ2-5; D is perhaps TRBD1 or TRBD2 (5 bases each). The CDR3 sequence is 15 residues long. With 7 bases removed from V and 11 bases from J, the gap between germline ends came to 26 bases. The CDR3 DNA is TGTGCCAGCATCTCGGGGCCGACCCAAGCGAATGAGCAGTACTTC. It translates to CASISGPTQANEQYF.

The J gene is TRBJ2-1, the V gene TRBV3-1; D tentatively fits TRBD1 or TRBD2 (5 bases each). The CDR3 extends over 18 amino acids. The ends were cut back, 4 bases at V and 10 bases at J, with 29 bases in the middle. Germline values: CDR1 LGHDT, CDR2 YNNKEL (reference sequence). The CDR3 sequence: CASSPLGFAQANGEEQFF. The CDR3 nucleotides are TGTGCCAGCAGCCCCCTCGGGTTTGCACAGGCAAATGGGGAGGAGCAGTTCTTC.

V gene TRBV28 combines with J gene TRBJ2-7; D is possibly TRBD2 (5 bases). Germline V lookup: CDR1 MDHEN, CDR2 SYDVKM. V was cut by 4 bases and J by 5 bases, with 12 bases left in between. The CDR3 covers 13 residues. The CDR3, as DNA: TGTGCCAGCAGTTCGGTGCGGGCTAACGAGCAGTACTTC. This sequence encodes CASSSVRANEQYF.